A selection of T cell receptor beta chains follows, all from one sample in a study of T cell responses to AZD1222 COVID-19 vaccine. Clones were sequenced by immunoSEQ multiplex PCR, and TCRdb holds only the in-frame ones, with some missing. This table has over 95,000 clones, roughly 90% appearing once. The source material was peripheral blood, sampled on day 0 of AZD1222 vaccination. All receptors come from an adult in good health. The CDR3 runs from the conserved cysteine through the conserved F or W. D genes are given only for firm matches. Rows may omit the clone size; those that give it use once, few, many or a size class.

cdr3_aa	j_call	clone_size	v_call	d_call
CASRNHRGTAYGYTF	TRBJ1-2	.	TRBV6-5	TRBD1
CASSSRQAADGNTIYF	TRBJ1-3	.	TRBV7-2	.
CASSLGTQETQYF	TRBJ2-5	.	TRBV7-2	.
CASSLFRGVVFYF	TRBJ2-7	.	TRBV28	.
CAWSRGSEAFF	TRBJ1-1	.	TRBV30	.
CASRDGPPYEQYF	TRBJ2-7	.	TRBV12-3/TRBV12-4	.
CASSYSSGFAEQYF	TRBJ2-7	.	TRBV6-2/TRBV6-3	.
CAISDPGTGLRTDTQYF	TRBJ2-3	.	TRBV10-3	TRBD1
CASSVATGELFF	TRBJ2-2	.	TRBV9	.
CASETGTGYSGELFF	TRBJ2-2	once	TRBV28	TRBD1
CASSYSAGGPETQYF	TRBJ2-5	.	TRBV6-5	TRBD2
CASSQGPLRLAREQFF	TRBJ2-1	.	TRBV3-1/TRBV3-2	.
CASSLDSYGYTF	TRBJ1-2	.	TRBV5-6	.
CASSYSGSTSGNTIYF	TRBJ1-3	.	TRBV6-5	.
CASSIESRDANGYTF	TRBJ1-2	.	TRBV7-9	.
CASGLGTVNEKLFF	TRBJ1-4	.	TRBV12-5	.
CASSLSGNTIYF	TRBJ1-3	.	TRBV7-9	.
CASSPGDRAINGYTF	TRBJ1-2	.	TRBV9	TRBD1
CATSSRHTDTQYF	TRBJ2-3	.	TRBV15	.
CASSLGWAGALTDTQYF	TRBJ2-3	.	TRBV7-9	.
CASSLYLAGHNEQFF	TRBJ2-1	.	TRBV7-2	TRBD2
CASTPRGTGNSPLHF	TRBJ1-6	.	TRBV6-5	.
CASRGTGRGQPQHF	TRBJ1-5	.	TRBV6-5	TRBD1
CAWSTTGGTFNQPQHF	TRBJ1-5	.	TRBV30	TRBD1
CASSLRTAAGYTF	TRBJ1-2	.	TRBV7-2	.
CASSSGQGVDTQYF	TRBJ2-3	.	TRBV7-7	TRBD1
CASSDRQGGGYTF	TRBJ1-2	.	TRBV6-4	TRBD1
CASSLVNTEAFF	TRBJ1-1	.	TRBV5-4	.
CASSSAPRPVVETQYF	TRBJ2-5	.	TRBV7-3	.
CASSQTDNEQFF	TRBJ2-1	.	TRBV4-1	.
CASSYSPLGGELFF	TRBJ2-2	once	TRBV6-5	.
CASSIQGGGNTIYF	TRBJ1-3	.	TRBV19	.
CASLHSTQPQHF	TRBJ1-5	.	TRBV18	.
CASTAEGAWYGYTF	TRBJ1-2	.	TRBV6-5	.
CASSTWVGSSYEQYF	TRBJ2-7	.	TRBV19	.
CASSPTGIDSPLHF	TRBJ1-6	few	TRBV18	TRBD1
CAWSQGPNQPQHF	TRBJ1-5	.	TRBV30	.
CATSRDTGTGNSPLHF	TRBJ1-6	.	TRBV15	.
CASGLLRKGTEAFF	TRBJ1-1	.	TRBV12-5	.
CASSLSHEQFF	TRBJ2-1	.	TRBV12-3/TRBV12-4	.
CASSPQGIGYGYTF	TRBJ1-2	.	TRBV11-1	TRBD1
CASSFAGPAGGEKLFF	TRBJ1-4	once	TRBV11-2	.
CASSSRATKNQPQHF	TRBJ1-5	.	TRBV28	.
CASSQRQGLNTEAFF	TRBJ1-1	few	TRBV7-9	TRBD1
CASSLSGELFF	TRBJ2-2	once	TRBV11-2	.